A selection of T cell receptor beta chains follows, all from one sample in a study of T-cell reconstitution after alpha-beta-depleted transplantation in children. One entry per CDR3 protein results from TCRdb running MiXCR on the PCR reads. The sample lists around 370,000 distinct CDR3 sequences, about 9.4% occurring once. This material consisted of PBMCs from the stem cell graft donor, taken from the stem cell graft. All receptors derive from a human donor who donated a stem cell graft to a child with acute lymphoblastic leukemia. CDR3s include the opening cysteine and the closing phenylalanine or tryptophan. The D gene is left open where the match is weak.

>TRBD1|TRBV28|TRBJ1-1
CASNKQGFLLYLGTFF
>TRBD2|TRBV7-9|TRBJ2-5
CASSPPASSGTQETQYF
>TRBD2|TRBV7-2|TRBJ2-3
CASSFSGAPDTQYF
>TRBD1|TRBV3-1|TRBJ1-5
CASSQDGGQGVQPQHF
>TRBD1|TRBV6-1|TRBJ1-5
CASSDRVDQPQHF
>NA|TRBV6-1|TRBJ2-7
CASSEAGGHLSYEQYF
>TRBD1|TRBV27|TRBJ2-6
CASSFSGTGRSGANVLTF
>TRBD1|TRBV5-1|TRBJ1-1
CASSFGQGETEAFF
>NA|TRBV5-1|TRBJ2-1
CASSSDAYNEQFF
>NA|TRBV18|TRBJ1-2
CASSPPTAANYGYTF
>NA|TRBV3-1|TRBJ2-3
CATSRQVDGPDTQYF
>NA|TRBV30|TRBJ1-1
CAWSWGGPEAFF
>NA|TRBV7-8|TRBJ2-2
CASSLGDRWGTGELFF
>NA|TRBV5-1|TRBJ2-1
CASSLAAGAPGVAGLQQFF
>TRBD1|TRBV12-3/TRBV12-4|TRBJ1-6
CASSLSGGTGSSYNSPLHF
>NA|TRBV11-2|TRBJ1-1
CASSLDGRGTEAFF
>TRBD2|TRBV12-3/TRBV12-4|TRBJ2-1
CASSPRLAGTVGEQFF
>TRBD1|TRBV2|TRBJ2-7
CASKGTGGAYEQYF
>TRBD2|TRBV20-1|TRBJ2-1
CSARDRAGGLEQFF
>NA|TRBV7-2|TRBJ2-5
CASSLDRIGETQYF
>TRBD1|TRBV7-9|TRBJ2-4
CASSQGQALAKNIQYF
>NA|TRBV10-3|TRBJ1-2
CAIGQNYGYTF
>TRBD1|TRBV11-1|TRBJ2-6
CASSSRGQGELTGANVLTF
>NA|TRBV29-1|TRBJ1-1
CSVEVSMNTEAFF
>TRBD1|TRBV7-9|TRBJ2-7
CASSSTGTANPYEQYF
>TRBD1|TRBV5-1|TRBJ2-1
CASSPVTGRYNEQFF
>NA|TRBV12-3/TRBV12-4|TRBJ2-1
CASSLGLLARGEQFF
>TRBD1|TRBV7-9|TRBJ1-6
CAIKRGRGDNSPLHF
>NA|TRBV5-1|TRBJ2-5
CASSAMSQETQYF
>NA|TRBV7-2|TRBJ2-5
CASSQGVGWGETQYF
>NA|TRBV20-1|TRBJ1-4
CSARPGMNEKLFF
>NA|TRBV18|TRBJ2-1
CASSATRNSYNEQFF
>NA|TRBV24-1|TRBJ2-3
CATRAALGTDTQYF
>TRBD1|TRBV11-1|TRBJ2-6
CASSSWGRGPSGANVLTF
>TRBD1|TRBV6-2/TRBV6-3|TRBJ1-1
CASSQRGQGNTEAFF
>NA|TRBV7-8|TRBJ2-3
CASSPEDQGTDTQYF
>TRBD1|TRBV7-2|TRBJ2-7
CASSSKRQGALSWEQYF
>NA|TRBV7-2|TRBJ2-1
CASSLADNEQFF
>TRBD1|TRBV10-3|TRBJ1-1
CAISEQDRDLRNTEAFF
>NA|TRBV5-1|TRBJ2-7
CASRYSSSYEQYF
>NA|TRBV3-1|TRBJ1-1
CASSADGTTEAFF
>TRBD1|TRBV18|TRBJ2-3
CASSPDVEGGNTQYF
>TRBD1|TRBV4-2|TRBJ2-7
CASSQEGQGAYEQYF
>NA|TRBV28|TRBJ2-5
CASSSRQGGVETQYF
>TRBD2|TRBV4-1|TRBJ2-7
CASSQQLAGGNEQYF
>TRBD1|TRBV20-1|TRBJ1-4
CSASLPGGHATNEKLFF
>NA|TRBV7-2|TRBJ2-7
CASSYDGSAGEQYF
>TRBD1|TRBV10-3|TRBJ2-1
CAIMYGTGGYNEQFF
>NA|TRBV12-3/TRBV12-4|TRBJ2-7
CASSPRPLEQYF
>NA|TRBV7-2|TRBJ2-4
CASSLDVGPMGHIQYF
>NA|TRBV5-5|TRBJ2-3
CASSLKATSSTDTQYF